Presented here are 2 T cell receptor beta chains from one specimen sequenced in a study of immune cell composition in non-small cell lung cancer. Normal lung was sampled as far from the tumour as possible, at least 3 cm. Clones were sequenced by immunoSEQ multiplex PCR, and TCRdb holds only the in-frame ones, with some missing. Of some 6,000 clones in the sample, approximately 71% are singletons; the top ten hold roughly 6%. The sequenced sample was non-adjacent lung tissue. The source is a human donor with non-small cell lung cancer.

The chain joins TRBV7-2 to TRBJ2-1; D may be TRBD2 (6 bases). This CDR3 region has 16 residues. Per germline, CDR1 SGHTA and CDR2 FQGNSA. The germline V and J ends were trimmed by 5 bases and 4 bases, with 18 bases remaining between them. CDR3 region: CASSPKRAGSYNEQFF. DNA of the CDR3: TGTGCCAGCAGCCCAAAAAGGGCGGGGTCATACAATGAGCAGTTCTTC. The whole variable domain, remainder taken from reference TRBV7-2 and TRBJ2-1, is GAGVSQSPSNKVTEKGKDVELRCDPISGHTALYWYRQSLGQGLEFLIYFQGNSAPDKSGLPSDRFSAERTGGSVSTLTIQRTQQEDSAVYLCASSPKRAGSYNEQFFGPGTRLTVL.

The rearrangement uses TRBV30 and TRBJ1-6; D uncertain. The CDR3 is 14 residues long. The germline gives CDR1 GTSNPN, CDR2 SVGIG (reference sequence). V shed 5 bases and J shed 4 bases, with 12 bases lying between them. CDR3 sequence: CAWAGQPYNSPLHF. CDR3 DNA: TGTGCCTGGGCGGGCCAACCGTATAATTCACCCCTCCACTTT.